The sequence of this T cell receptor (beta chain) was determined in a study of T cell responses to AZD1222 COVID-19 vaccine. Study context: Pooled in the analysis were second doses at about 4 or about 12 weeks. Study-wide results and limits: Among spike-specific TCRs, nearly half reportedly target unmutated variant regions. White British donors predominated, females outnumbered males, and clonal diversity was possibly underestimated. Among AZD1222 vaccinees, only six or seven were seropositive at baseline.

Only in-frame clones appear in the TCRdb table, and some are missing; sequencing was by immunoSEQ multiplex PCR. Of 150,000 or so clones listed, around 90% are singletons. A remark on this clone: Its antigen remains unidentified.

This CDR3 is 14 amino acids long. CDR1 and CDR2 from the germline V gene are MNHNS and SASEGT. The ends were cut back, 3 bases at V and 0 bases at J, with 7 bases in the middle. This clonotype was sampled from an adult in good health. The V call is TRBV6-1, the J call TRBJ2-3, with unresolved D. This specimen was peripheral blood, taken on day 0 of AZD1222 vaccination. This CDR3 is CASSDPGSTDTQYF. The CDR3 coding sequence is TGTGCCAGCAGTGACCCGGGTAGCACAGATACGCAGTATTTT.